This TCR beta chain was retrieved from a study of blood T cell repertoires in COVID-19. Across the study: Samples of COVID-19 (acute and convalescent) were obtained from the United States, Italy and Spain. From T cells, B-cell-depleted T cells, or PBMCs came the material, which was cDNA or gDNA.

Produced via immunoSEQ multiplex PCR; TCRdb's table is partial and in-frame only. The table records approximately 250,000 clones, about 83% of them present only once. V shed 6 bases, J shed 10 bases, and the junction held 6 bases outside the gene matches. The CDR3 totals 13 residues. Germline V gene data show CDR1 as SGHTA and CDR2 as FQGNSA. This chain connects TRBV7-2 to TRBJ1-6; 7 bases align to TRBD1. The clonotype originates from a woman between 50 and 59 years old with acute or convalescent COVID-19. Sequenced: peripheral blood. CDR3 loop: CASRTDRDSPLHF. As DNA, the CDR3 is TGTGCCAGCAGGACAGACAGGGACTCACCCCTCCACTTT.